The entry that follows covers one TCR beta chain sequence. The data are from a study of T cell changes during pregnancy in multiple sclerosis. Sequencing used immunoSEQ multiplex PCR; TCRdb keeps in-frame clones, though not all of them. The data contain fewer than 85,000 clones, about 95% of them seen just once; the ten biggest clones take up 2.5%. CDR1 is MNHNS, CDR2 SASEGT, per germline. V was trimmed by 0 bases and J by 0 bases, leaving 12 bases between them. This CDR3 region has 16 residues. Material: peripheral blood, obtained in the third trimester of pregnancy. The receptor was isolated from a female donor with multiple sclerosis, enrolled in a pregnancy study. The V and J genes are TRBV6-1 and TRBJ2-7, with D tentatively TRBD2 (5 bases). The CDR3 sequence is CASSEAGGSGSYEQYF. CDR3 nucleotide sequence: TGTGCCAGCAGTGAAGCTGGCGGGTCGGGCTCCTACGAGCAGTACTTC.